Presented here are 24 T cell receptor beta chains from one specimen sequenced in a study of blood T cell repertoires in COVID-19. Here immunoSEQ multiplex PCR was the method, and the copy in TCRdb shows in-frame clones only, minus some. The sample holds around 97,000 clones; around four fifths are singletons and the top ten take approximately 12%. Source material: peripheral blood. The source is a human donor in a cohort sampled during active COVID-19.

The rearrangement links TRBV19 to TRBJ2-5, with D possibly matching TRBD2 (6 bases). The CDR3 loop spans 14 amino acids. Between the trimmed V and J ends, which lost 5 bases and 7 bases, there was a span of 17 bases. Germline V gene lookup returns CDR1 LNHDA and CDR2 SQIVND (reference sequence). Here the CDR3 DNA reads TGTGCCAGTAGTCCAGGCGGGACCGGGAGGACCCAGTACTTC. It yields the protein CASSPGGTGRTQYF. The whole variable domain, remainder taken from reference TRBV19 and TRBJ2-5, is DGGITQSPKYLFRKEGQNVTLSCEQNLNHDAMYWYRQDPGQGLRLIYYSQIVNDFQKGDIAEGYSVSREKKESFPLTVTSAQKNPTAFYLCASSPGGTGRTQYFGPGTRLLVL.

The genes are TRBV3-1 (or the pseudogene TRBV3-2) and TRBJ2-7; D remains unclear. The V gene lost 4 bases and the J gene lost 6 bases, with 19 bases spanning the gap. CDR3 length equals 15 residues. The germline CDR1 and CDR2 sequences are LGHDT and YNNKEL (reference sequence). The CDR3 nucleotides are TGTGCCAGCAGCCCTTCTTCTCGACCTCTAGGCGAGCAGTACTTC. Translated, it gives CASSPSSRPLGEQYF.

The sample holds one count of this clone. The chain combines TRBV3-1 (or the pseudogene TRBV3-2) with TRBJ1-4; D might be TRBD1 (5 bases). The germline V and J ends were trimmed by 4 bases and 7 bases, with 16 bases remaining between them. CDR1 is LGHDT, CDR2 YNNKEL, per germline (reference sequence). This CDR3 is built from 15 residues. The CDR3 bases are TGTGCCAGCAGCCTCGGGGGGGGGTCCGTTGAAAAACTGTTTTTT. The encoded protein is CASSLGGGSVEKLFF.

V usage is TRBV5-1 and J usage is TRBJ2-1, with 10 nucleotides matching TRBD2. V lost 2 bases to trimming and J lost 9 bases; unmatched junction nucleotides: 11. The CDR3 is made up of 16 amino acids. Germline V gives CDR1 SGHRS, CDR2 YFSETQ. The CDR3 DNA follows: TGCGCCAGCAGCTTTGATCAAGCGGGGGGGACAACTGAGCAGTTCTTC. Its protein product is CASSFDQAGGTTEQFF.

This clone was seen more than once but under ten times. V usage is TRBV12-5 and J usage is TRBJ2-2; 8 bases fit TRBD1. The CDR3 length is 16 residues. The V gene's germline CDR1 is LGHNT and CDR2 FRNRAP. V gave up 5 bases and J gave up 5 bases; unmatched junction bases: 10. CDR3 nucleotides: TGTGCTAGTGGTATCCCAGGGGGCACCCGGACCGGGGAGCTGTTTTTT. It is translated as CASGIPGGTRTGELFF.

The chain carries TRBV27 and TRBJ2-5; D is undetermined. Trimming left V 6 bases short and J 1 base short, with 3 bases between. Germline loops: CDR1 MNHEY, CDR2 SMNVEV (reference sequence). The CDR3 length is 11 residues. Here the CDR3 DNA reads TGTGCCAGCAGCCTCCAAGAGACCCAGTACTTC. Translating gives CASSLQETQYF.

This rearrangement joins TRBV19 to TRBJ1-4, with D perhaps matching TRBD1 (6 bases). Germline CDR1 and CDR2: LNHDA and SQIVND (reference sequence). Deletions cut 1 base from V and 12 bases from J, with 18 bases between. CDR3 length: 15 amino acids. The CDR3 region is CASSIGTVDLGELFF. DNA for the CDR3: TGTGCCAGTAGTATAGGGACAGTGGACCTAGGGGAACTGTTTTTT.

This clone is a singleton in its sample. The chain combines TRBV2 with TRBJ1-6, with TRBD1 as a possible D gene (6 bases). Trimming stripped 3 bases from V and 8 bases from J, with 14 bases between. CDR1 and CDR2 (germline): SNHLY, FYNNEI. The CDR3 extends over 15 amino acids. The DNA of the CDR3 is TGTGCCAGCAGTGAGGGGGGGCGGGCAGATTCACCCCTCCACTTT. Protein sequence: CASSEGGRADSPLHF.

The rearrangement links TRBV19 to TRBJ1-2; D gene ambiguous. The germline V and J ends were trimmed by 7 bases and 6 bases, with 24 bases remaining between them. The CDR3 is made up of 16 amino acids. Looked up from germline, CDR1 is LNHDA and CDR2 is SQIVND (reference sequence). The chain's CDR3 is CASTTSPMGRYNGYTF. The CDR3 nucleotides are TGTGCCAGTACCACCTCTCCGATGGGGAGATATAATGGCTACACCTTC. The entire variable domain, with the rest obtained from reference TRBV19 and TRBJ1-2, is as follows: DGGITQSPKYLFRKEGQNVTLSCEQNLNHDAMYWYRQDPGQGLRLIYYSQIVNDFQKGDIAEGYSVSREKKESFPLTVTSAQKNPTAFYLCASTTSPMGRYNGYTFGSGTRLTVV.

The chain employs TRBV5-6 and TRBJ2-7; the match to TRBD1 covers 10 bases. Germline-derived CDR1 and CDR2 are SGHDT and YYEEEE. This CDR3 is built from 15 residues. V lost 5 bases to trimming and J lost 2 bases; unmatched junction nucleotides: 7. The CDR3 loop reads CASSSLGTGAYEQYF. The CDR3, as DNA: TGTGCCAGCAGTAGCCTCGGGACAGGGGCCTACGAGCAGTACTTC.

The chain recombines TRBV9 with TRBJ2-1; 12 positions agree with TRBD2. CDR1 is SGDLS, CDR2 YYNGEE, per germline. The J segment lost 6 bases and the V segment lost 0 bases, leaving 1 base of the junction unmatched. This CDR3 is built from 15 residues. This CDR3 reads CASSVGTSGANEQFF. As DNA, the CDR3 is TGTGCCAGCAGCGTAGGGACTAGCGGGGCCAATGAGCAGTTCTTC.

The rearrangement links TRBV18 to TRBJ2-3; 10 nucleotides align to TRBD2. Germline V CDR1 and CDR2: KGHSH, LQKENI. V dropped 1 base and J dropped 4; count of bases not matched to a gene: 8. The CDR3 contains 17 residues. CDR3 DNA: TGTGCCAGCTCACCACTTCGAGCGGGGGGGACTGCAGATACGCAGTATTTT. Its translation is CASSPLRAGGTADTQYF.

This clone showed up just a few times. The chain joins TRBV4-1 to TRBJ1-5; D may be TRBD1 (5 bases). Germline V gene sequence: CDR1 MGHRA, CDR2 YSYEKL. This CDR3 is 15 amino acids long. Trimming left V 4 bases short and J 0 bases short, with 10 bases between. The chain's CDR3 is CASSPFDSSNQPQHF. In DNA form, the CDR3 reads TGCGCCAGCAGCCCCTTTGACAGTAGCAATCAGCCCCAGCATTTT.

V usage is TRBV2 and J usage is TRBJ2-1, with 9 bases matching TRBD1. V lost 3 bases, J lost 14 bases, and 8 bases stayed unmatched. Germline CDR1 reads SNHLY; CDR2 reads FYNNEI. This CDR3 spans 13 amino acids. The CDR3 DNA reads as TGTGCCAGCAGTGACCAAGGACAGGGGAGGAAGTTCTTC. It encodes CASSDQGQGRKFF. Together with reference TRBV2 and TRBJ2-1, the CDR3 gives the full variable domain: EPEVTQTPSHQVTQMGQEVILRCVPISNHLYFYWYRQILGQKVEFLVSFYNNEISEKSEIFDDQFSVERPDGSNFTLKIRSTKLEDSAMYFCASSDQGQGRKFFGPGTRLTVL.

The count of this clone is one. This chain links TRBV6-5 with TRBJ2-3; TRBD2 matches 8 bases. The CDR3 totals 16 residues. CDR1 and CDR2 from the germline V gene are MNHEY and SVGAGI. V dropped 4 bases and J dropped 2; count of bases not matched to a gene: 8. The CDR3: CASSFSSGGFTDTQYF. The CDR3 DNA is TGTGCCAGCAGTTTCTCAAGCGGGGGATTCACAGATACGCAGTATTTT.

This clone came up once. The chain joins TRBV19 to TRBJ2-1; D possibly corresponds to TRBD2 (7 bases). Between the trimmed V and J ends, which lost 7 bases and 7 bases, there was a span of 17 bases. The length of the CDR3 is 14 residues. Looked up from germline, CDR1 is LNHDA and CDR2 is SQIVND (reference sequence). The CDR3, as DNA: TGTGCCAGTAAGGGGGGGGCGATGGTTAATGAGCAGTTCTTC. It translates to CASKGGAMVNEQFF.

The chain combines TRBV3-1 (or the pseudogene TRBV3-2) with TRBJ2-5; D not certain. Germline V CDR1 and CDR2: LGHDT, YNNKEL (reference sequence). Trimming took 4 bases from V and 5 from J, leaving 5 bases between them. CDR3 length: 11 amino acids. In nucleotides, the CDR3 is TGTGCCAGCAGCCTGAGGGAGACCCAGTACTTC. Residues: CASSLRETQYF.

This chain uses TRBV3-1 (or the pseudogene TRBV3-2) with TRBJ2-1; tentatively, D is TRBD2 (6 bases). The CDR3 covers 15 residues. CDR1 and CDR2 from the germline V gene are LGHDT and YNNKEL (reference sequence). Deletions cut 4 bases from V and 4 bases from J, with 14 bases between. The CDR3 sequence is CASSPSEGLYNEQFF. CDR3 nucleotide sequence: TGTGCCAGCAGCCCCTCGGAGGGACTTTACAATGAGCAGTTCTTC.

The gene calls are TRBV6-5 and TRBJ1-5, with D possibly TRBD1 on 5 matching bases. With 7 bases removed from V and 0 bases from J, the gap between germline ends came to 10 bases. This CDR3 is built from 14 residues. The germline V gene encodes CDR1 MNHEY and CDR2 SVGAGI. The CDR3 reads CASKGPFSNQPQHF. CDR3 in DNA: TGTGCCAGCAAGGGGCCGTTTAGCAATCAGCCCCAGCATTTT.

The chain uses TRBV9 and TRBJ2-2, with 10 bases aligning to TRBD1. The germline gives CDR1 SGDLS, CDR2 YYNGEE. V shed 2 bases, J shed 3 bases, and the junction held 4 bases outside the gene matches. The CDR3 extends over 16 amino acids. CDR3 loop: CASSVGTGVDTGELFF. DNA for the CDR3: TGTGCCAGCAGCGTCGGGACAGGGGTTGACACCGGGGAGCTGTTTTTT. Based on the CDR3 plus reference TRBV9 and TRBJ2-2, the full variable domain is DSGVTQTPKHLITATGQRVTLRCSPRSGDLSVYWYQQSLDQGLQFLIQYYNGEERAKGNILERFSAQQFPDLHSELNLSSLELGDSALYFCASSVGTGVDTGELFFGEGSRLTVL.

This clone appeared once. The rearrangement links TRBV6-4 to TRBJ2-6, with a possible D match to TRBD1 (5 bases). The germline CDR1 and CDR2 sequences are MRHNA and SNTAGT. Trimming removed 3 bases at V and 1 base at J, with 7 bases between. The CDR3 is 15 amino acids. CDR3 DNA sequence: TGTGCCAGCAGTGATCAGGGATCTGGGGCCAACGTCCTGACTTTC. Residues: CASSDQGSGANVLTF.

The chain couples TRBV19 to TRBJ2-2; TRBD2 agrees at 7 bases. The V segment lost 6 bases and the J segment 0 bases; nucleotides outside the gene matches: 4. CDR1 is LNHDA, CDR2 SQIVND, per germline (reference sequence). CDR3 length: 15 residues. Written as DNA, the CDR3 is TGTGCCAGTAGGAGACTAGCCCCGAACACCGGGGAGCTGTTTTTT. Its protein product is CASRRLAPNTGELFF.

V and J are TRBV7-3 and TRBJ2-1; 7 bases align to TRBD2. The junction had 6 bases not matched to a gene; V was cut back by 6 bases and J by 4 bases. CDR3 length: 14 residues. Per germline, CDR1 SGHTA and CDR2 FQGTGA. For the CDR3, the DNA is TGTGCCAGCAGACAAGCGGGGCTTTACAATGAGCAGTTCTTC. Protein: CASRQAGLYNEQFF.

The count of this clone is one. This chain uses TRBV7-7 with TRBJ2-7, with D perhaps TRBD2 (6 bases). Trimming left V 0 bases short and J 4 bases short, with 13 bases between. The CDR3 runs 15 residues. The germline gives CDR1 SSHAT, CDR2 FNYEAQ (reference sequence). The CDR3 spells CASSLAAGRGYEQYF. The CDR3 region has the DNA TGTGCCAGCAGCTTAGCGGCCGGGAGAGGGTACGAGCAGTACTTC.